What follows describes a single T cell receptor beta chain. Its antigen is as yet unknown. This CDR3 has 9 amino acids. CDR1 is GTSNPN and CDR2 is SVGIG in the germline V gene (reference sequence). The record originates from a study of cytomegalovirus exposure and HLA in healthy donors. PCR employed 60 Vbeta and 13 Jbeta primers. Profiled with immunoSEQ multiplex PCR; TCRdb holds only in-frame clones, not every one. There are some 140,000 clones in the sample; 73% occur only once, and about 1.2% lies in the top ten. Whole-study results and caveats: Clonal expansion was found to be greater in HLA-associated TCR beta chains than in equally common others in a later analysis. CMV serostatus was the sole immune exposure information available. In vitro data verified a few CMV-associated chains as specific for CMV antigens. A prior analysis recorded that most TCR beta V segments were productive about 90% or about 30% of the time.

The TCR originated in a woman aged 40 to 50 in good health and CMV-seronegative. The chain joins TRBV30 to TRBJ2-2; D gene unclear. Sequenced input: PBMCs. CDR3 coding DNA: TGTGGGCACACCGGGGAGCTGTTTTTT. This translates into CGHTGELFF.